The rows below give T cell receptor beta chains drawn from one sample of a study of shared clonotypes between healthy human individuals. Produced via immunoSEQ multiplex PCR; TCRdb's table is partial and in-frame only. The table shows around 1 million clones, with approximately 76% occurring only once. Sequences were obtained from memory CD4+ T cells sorted from blood. The receptor set was obtained from a man aged 18 to 30 in good health. The CDR3 runs from the conserved cysteine through the conserved F or W.

J gene: TRBJ1-1
V gene: TRBV5-1
CDR3 protein: CASSSSRDRGRGSTEAFF

J gene: TRBJ2-3
V gene: TRBV6-5
CDR3 protein: CASSRLLEGADTQYF

J gene: TRBJ2-7
V gene: TRBV7-6
CDR3 protein: CASSLGGLANEQYF

J gene: TRBJ2-7
V gene: TRBV5-1
CDR3 protein: CASSPGGSSYEQYF

J gene: TRBJ2-5
V gene: TRBV9
CDR3 protein: CAKNHPAGGRETQYF

J gene: TRBJ1-1
V gene: TRBV5-1
CDR3 protein: CASSSGRENTEAFF

J gene: TRBJ2-5
V gene: TRBV2
CDR3 protein: CASSYRRPPQETQYF

J gene: TRBJ2-7
V gene: TRBV10-2
CDR3 protein: CASTLSGTMNEQYF

J gene: TRBJ1-5
V gene: TRBV14
CDR3 protein: CASSQDTNQPQHF

J gene: TRBJ1-1
V gene: TRBV14
CDR3 protein: CASSQGLGRGAFF

J gene: TRBJ2-2
V gene: TRBV18
CDR3 protein: CASTGTENTGELFF

J gene: TRBJ2-6
V gene: TRBV6-5
CDR3 protein: CASSRVSGANVLTF

J gene: TRBJ2-4
V gene: TRBV19
CDR3 protein: CASTSTGHLAKNIQYF

J gene: TRBJ1-4
V gene: TRBV27
CDR3 protein: CASSSGTGNEKLFF

J gene: TRBJ2-7
V gene: TRBV28
CDR3 protein: CASSTGPAYEQYF

J gene: TRBJ1-4
V gene: TRBV7-6
CDR3 protein: CASSLEGRIDGDEKLFF

J gene: TRBJ2-7
V gene: TRBV2
CDR3 protein: CASSPIRVVTYEQYF